This TCR beta chain emerged from a study of OX40 agonist ivuxolimab in advanced cancers. Study details: The patients' treatment was ivuxolimab, an agonistic anti-OX40 (CD134) antibody. Two patients with cutaneous melanoma and one with hepatocellular carcinoma, three in total, showed partial responses.

General observations from the study: Dose levels from 0.1 to 3.0 mg/kg saw CD4+ and CD8+ blood T cells expand clonally by week 6.

Some clones are missing from TCRdb's copy, which holds only in-frame ones; the method was immunoSEQ multiplex PCR. Of tens of thousands of clones detected, approximately 90% appear once; the ten largest clones hold over 7%. The CDR3 is made up of 15 amino acids. CDR1 SGHRS and CDR2 YFSETQ come from the germline V gene. Between the trimmed V and J ends, which lost 4 bases and 0 bases, there was a span of 12 bases. Comment on this clone: Its antigen is as yet unknown.

Source: CD4+ or CD8+ T cells sorted from blood, taken in a trial of the OX40 agonist ivuxolimab. The receptor was isolated from an adult with an advanced solid tumor such as melanoma, head and neck, liver or kidney cancer. The chain recombines TRBV5-1 with TRBJ2-3, with D perhaps TRBD1 or TRBD2 (5 bases each). The CDR3 DNA reads TGCGCCAGCAGCGAATTGGGGGTCAGCACAGATACGCAGTATTTT. This encodes CASSELGVSTDTQYF.